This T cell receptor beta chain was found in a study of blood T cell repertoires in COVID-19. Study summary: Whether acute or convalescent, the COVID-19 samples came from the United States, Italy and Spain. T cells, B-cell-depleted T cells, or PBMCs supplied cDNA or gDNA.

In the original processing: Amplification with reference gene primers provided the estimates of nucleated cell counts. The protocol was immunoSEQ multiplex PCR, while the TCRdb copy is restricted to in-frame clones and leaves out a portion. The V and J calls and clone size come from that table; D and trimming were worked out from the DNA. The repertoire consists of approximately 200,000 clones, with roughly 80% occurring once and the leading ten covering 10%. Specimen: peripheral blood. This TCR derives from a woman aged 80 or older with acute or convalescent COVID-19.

CDR3 DNA sequence: TGTGCCAGCAGCTTTAAACAGGGACAGAGAGAAGAGACCCAGTACTTC. It translates to CASSFKQGQREETQYF. The rearrangement links TRBV5-8 to TRBJ2-5, with 7 bases fitting TRBD1. Germline values: CDR1 SGHTS, CDR2 YDEGEE. This CDR3 region has 16 residues. V lost 2 bases and J lost 3; bases outside the gene matches: 10.